These 3 T cell receptor beta chains came from one sample sequenced in a study of molecular identifiers for immune sequencing clone quantification. TCRdb re-called the PCR reads through MiXCR, storing one row per CDR3 protein. This sample has about 100,000 distinct CDR3 sequences, with 30% to 35% found just once. The source material was naive CD8+ T cells from blood, with Jurkat cell RNA spiked in. Documented subset: FACS-sorted CD8+CD4-CCR7+CD45RA+ naive T cells. The source is a human donor in good health. Some libraries in this study had Jurkat cell RNA spiked in.

The chain is built from TRBV19 and TRBJ2-1, with D possibly TRBD1 on 5 matching bases. Germline CDR1 reads LNHDA; CDR2 reads SQIVND (reference sequence). This CDR3 comprises 14 residues. Trimming took 3 bases from V and 3 from J, leaving 9 bases between them. CDR3 in amino acids: CASSIPGHYNEQFF. For the CDR3, the DNA is TGTGCCAGTAGTATTCCAGGACACTACAATGAGCAGTTCTTC.

About this clonotype itself: This may come from a read error, since a much larger clone is one base off. The chain employs TRBV20-1 and TRBJ2-5, with 7 bases aligning to TRBD1. CDR1 and CDR2 from the germline V gene are DFQATT and SNEGSKA (reference sequence). This CDR3 is 11 amino acids long. Here the CDR3 reads CGGQVRETQYF. CDR3 nucleotide sequence: TGCGGAGGACAGGTACGAGAGACCCAGTACTTC.

V and J are TRBV4-1 and TRBJ2-7, with D tentatively TRBD2 (6 bases). The CDR3 length is 14 residues. Trimming left V 1 base short and J 4 bases short, with 11 bases between. Germline CDR1 reads MGHRA; CDR2 reads YSYEKL. The CDR3 here is CASSQGRRGYEQYF. The DNA for the CDR3 is TGCGCCAGCAGCCAAGGCCGACGGGGGTACGAGCAGTACTTC.